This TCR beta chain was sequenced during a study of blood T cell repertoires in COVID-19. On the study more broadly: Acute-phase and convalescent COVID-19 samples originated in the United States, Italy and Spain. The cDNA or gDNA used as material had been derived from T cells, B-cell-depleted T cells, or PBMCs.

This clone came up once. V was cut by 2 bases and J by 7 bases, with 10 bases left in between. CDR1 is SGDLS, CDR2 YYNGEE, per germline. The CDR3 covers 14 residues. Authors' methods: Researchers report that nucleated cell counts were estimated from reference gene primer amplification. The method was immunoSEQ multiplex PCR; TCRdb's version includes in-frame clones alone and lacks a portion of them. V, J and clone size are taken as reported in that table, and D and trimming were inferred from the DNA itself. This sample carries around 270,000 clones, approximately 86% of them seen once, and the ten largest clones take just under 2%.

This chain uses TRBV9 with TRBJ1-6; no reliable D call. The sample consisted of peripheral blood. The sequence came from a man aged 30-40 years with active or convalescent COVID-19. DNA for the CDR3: TGTGCCAGCAGCGTTCTTCAGAGGAATTCACCCCTCCACTTT. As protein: CASSVLQRNSPLHF.